A selection of T cell receptor beta chains follows, all from one sample in a study of T cells in localized non-small cell lung cancer. Method: immunoSEQ multiplex PCR; TCRdb's copy keeps in-frame clones and lacks some. Of 1,500 to 2,000 clones detected, 32% appear once; the ten largest clones hold more than 10%. Sample: lung tumor tissue, taken before any cancer treatment. The receptors were gathered from a female donor older than 55 with stage I squamous cell lung carcinoma. Both conserved end residues are part of each CDR3. The D gene is left open where the match is weak. Clone size is given for some rows only: seen once, a few or many times, or a class if the clone is expanded.

J	size	V	D	CDR3	DNA
TRBJ1-2	-	TRBV19	-	CASSIKGPIGGYTF	TGTGCCAGTAGTATTAAGGGACCCATAGGTGGCTACACCTTC
TRBJ1-1	-	TRBV9	-	CASSGGPLGREAFF	TGTGCCAGCAGCGGGGGACCACTCGGGAGAGAAGCTTTCTTT
TRBJ2-1	few	TRBV6-8	-	CASSYSRAGRLSNEQFF	TGTGCCAGCAGTTACTCGAGGGCAGGACGGCTGTCTAATGAGCAGTTCTTC
TRBJ2-3	-	TRBV28	TRBD2	CASSQRGSTDTQYF	TGTGCCAGCAGTCAGCGGGGGAGCACAGATACGCAGTATTTT
TRBJ1-2	-	TRBV28	TRBD1	CASSPFGTGGGFGYTF	TGTGCCAGCAGTCCCTTCGGGACAGGGGGCGGTTTTGGCTACACCTTC
TRBJ2-3	once	TRBV19	-	CASIRNFSPDTQYF	TGTGCCAGTATCCGCAACTTCTCGCCAGATACGCAGTATTTT
TRBJ1-2	few	TRBV9	-	CASSGLGQPLAGYTF	TGTGCCAGCAGCGGCCTCGGACAGCCGCTCGCCGGCTACACCTTC
TRBJ1-5	-	TRBV6-8	-	CASNVQQAGQPQHF	TGTGCCAGCAATGTTCAACAGGCTGGTCAGCCCCAGCATTTT
TRBJ1-2	few	TRBV29-1	-	CSVAPFEGSYGYTF	TGCAGCGTTGCCCCTTTTGAGGGAAGCTATGGCTACACCTTC
TRBJ1-1	-	TRBV19	-	CASTPSGRLNTEAFF	TGTGCCAGTACCCCTTCAGGTCGTCTGAACACTGAAGCTTTCTTT
TRBJ2-7	-	TRBV29-1	-	CSVTGGMGKDEQYF	TGCAGCGTTACTGGGGGAATGGGTAAAGACGAGCAGTACTTC
TRBJ1-2	medium-sized	TRBV6-8	-	CASSYRQDYGYTF	TGTGCCAGCAGTTATAGACAGGACTATGGCTACACCTTC
TRBJ1-2	-	TRBV29-1	TRBD1	CSVEGGQVYGYTF	TGCAGCGTTGAAGGAGGACAGGTCTATGGCTACACCTTC
TRBJ2-5	-	TRBV12-5	-	CASGSPEASETQYF	TGTGCTAGTGGTTCCCCAGAGGCAAGTGAGACCCAGTACTTC
TRBJ1-1	once	TRBV28	TRBD1	CASSPQGRRNTEAFF	TGTGCCAGCAGCCCACAGGGGAGGAGGAACACTGAAGCTTTCTTT
TRBJ2-7	-	TRBV14	-	CASSQEGNQIYEQYF	TGTGCCAGCAGCCAAGAGGGGAACCAGATTTACGAGCAGTACTTC
TRBJ1-5	-	TRBV19	-	CASSVRAVELHDQPQHF	TGTGCCAGTAGCGTACGAGCGGTAGAGCTCCACGATCAGCCCCAGCATTTT
TRBJ2-1	-	TRBV11-3	TRBD1	CASSSRDSPYNEQFF	TGTGCCAGCAGCTCCCGGGACAGCCCCTACAATGAGCAGTTCTTC
TRBJ2-7	-	TRBV15	TRBD1	CATSRVRTGSYEQYF	TGTGCCACCAGCAGAGTTAGGACAGGCTCCTACGAGCAGTACTTC
TRBJ2-3	few	TRBV19	TRBD1	CASQRDRVGTDTQYF	TGTGCCAGCCAACGGGACAGGGTGGGCACAGATACGCAGTATTTT
TRBJ2-1	-	TRBV19	TRBD2	CASSIRPGTRSSEQFF	TGTGCCAGTAGTATACGCCCCGGGACTAGAAGCAGCGAGCAGTTCTTC
TRBJ1-2	-	TRBV19	-	CASSIAAARGYTF	TGTGCCAGTAGTATAGCGGCGGCCCGGGGCTACACCTTC